The present T cell receptor (beta chain) was sequenced within a study of PD-L1 blockade in urothelial cancer. On the study more broadly: Male sex and bladder-origin urothelial cancer were recorded for about 85% of the roughly 29 patients. Analyses used blood from 3 weeks (second dose) and 6 weeks after treatment start. Study-wide results and limits: Better survival was forecast by a pretreatment blood TCR clonality below the median.

Details on this clone: Its antigen is not identified.

Profiling relied on immunoSEQ multiplex PCR, and the TCRdb table lists in-frame clones only, not all of them. The sample holds around 70,000 clones; 90% are singletons and the top ten take under 6%. Time point described: pretreatment peripheral blood. Germline values: CDR1 MDHEN, CDR2 SYDVKM. V lost 3 bases to trimming and J lost 6 bases, with 11 bases between them. The CDR3 is made up of 13 amino acids. This receptor was obtained from a man aged 65 to 85 with urothelial cancer. The rearrangement uses TRBV28 and TRBJ1-2; D gene ambiguous. The sequencing here drew on PBMCs, taken around atezolizumab (anti-PD-L1) treatment. CDR3 bases: TGTGCCAGCAGTTTGAAACAGATAAATGGCTACACCTTC. It specifies CASSLKQINGYTF.